This T cell receptor (beta chain) derives from a study of T cells in Graves' hyperthyroidism and ophthalmopathy. CDR3 length equals 14 residues. Germline V gene data show CDR1 as SNHLY and CDR2 as FYNNEI. V dropped 4 bases and J dropped 5 bases, with 12 bases sitting between them. The source material, RNA transcripts, was used to amplify TCR beta CDR3 regions. HTBI primers were used for first-round RT-PCR of the TCR CDR3. One entry per CDR3 protein results from TCRdb running MiXCR on the multiplex PCR reads. The table includes 350,000 to 450,000 distinct CDR3 sequences, more than 12% detected once. This clonotype was picked up many times.

Specimen: blood. This clonotype originated in a man in his forties or fifties with Graves' ophthalmopathy. The chain links TRBV2 to TRBJ2-1; D perhaps matches TRBD2 (5 bases). CDR3 in DNA: TGTGCCAGCAGTGGTAGAGGGCCCAACAATGAGCAGTTCTTC. Protein sequence: CASSGRGPNNEQFF.